This paragraph covers one TCR beta chain sequence. As yet, its antigen is unknown. The data originate from a study of identifying expanded T cells in peripheral blood. Healthy donors had no documented immune events, such as infections, while sampled. Sequencing was performed with immunoSEQ multiplex PCR; in TCRdb, only in-frame clones are kept and a portion is missing. The repertoire holds tens of thousands of clones, with about 80% as singletons. Study-wide points: Approximately two-week clone count variance significantly increased as total template count grew. Approximately 1.1 clones differed between technical replicates, versus about 15 and 19 over time.

This TCR came from a person between 18 and 69 years old in good health. Specimen: blood.

The CDR3 region has the DNA TGCGCCAGCAGTCCACAGGGGATGAGGGTCACTGAAGCTTTCTTT. Translating it yields CASSPQGMRVTEAFF. This chain connects TRBV5-1 to TRBJ1-1, with 7 bases matching TRBD1. This CDR3 comprises 15 residues. Unmatched junction bases numbered 11, after V lost 5 bases and J lost 4 bases. Germline V gene data show CDR1 as SGHRS and CDR2 as YFSETQ.